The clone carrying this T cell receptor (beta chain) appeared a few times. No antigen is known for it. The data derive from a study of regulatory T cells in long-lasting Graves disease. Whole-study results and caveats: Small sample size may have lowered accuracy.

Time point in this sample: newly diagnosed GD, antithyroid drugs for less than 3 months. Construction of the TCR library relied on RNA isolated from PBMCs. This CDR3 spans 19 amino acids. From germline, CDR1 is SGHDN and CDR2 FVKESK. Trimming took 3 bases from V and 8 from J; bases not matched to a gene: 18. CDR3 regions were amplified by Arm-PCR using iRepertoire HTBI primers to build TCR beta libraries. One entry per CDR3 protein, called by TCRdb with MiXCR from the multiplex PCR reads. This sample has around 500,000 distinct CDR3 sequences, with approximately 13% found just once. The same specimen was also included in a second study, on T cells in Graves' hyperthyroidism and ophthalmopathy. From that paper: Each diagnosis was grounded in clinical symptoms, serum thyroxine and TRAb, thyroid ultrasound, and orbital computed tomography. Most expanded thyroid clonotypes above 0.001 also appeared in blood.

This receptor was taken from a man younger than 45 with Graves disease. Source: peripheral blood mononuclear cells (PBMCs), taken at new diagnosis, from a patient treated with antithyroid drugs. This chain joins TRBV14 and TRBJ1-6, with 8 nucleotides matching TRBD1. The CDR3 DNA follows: TGTGCCAGCAGCCAGGCTCAGTTCAAGACAGGGGTACTAGATTCACCCCTCCACTTT. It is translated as CASSQAQFKTGVLDSPLHF.